The 15 T cell receptor beta chains in this list originate from one sample, sequenced in a study of T cells in Graves' hyperthyroidism and ophthalmopathy. Using RNA transcripts as the source, TCR beta CDR3 regions were amplified. HTBI primers were the set used in a first-round RT-PCR of the TCR CDR3. TCRdb re-derived calls from the multiplex PCR reads in MiXCR, one entry per CDR3 protein. Among about 360,000 distinct CDR3 sequences listed, about 13% were seen once. Input material: blood. These receptors all stem from a young woman with Graves' hyperthyroidism.

This clonotype showed up many times. The V gene is TRBV28, the J gene TRBJ1-4; TRBD1 might be the D (6 bases). V lost 11 bases, J lost 8 bases, and 21 bases lay in between. The CDR3 runs 14 residues. CDR1 is MDHEN and CDR2 is SYDVKM in the germline V gene. This CDR3 reads CASGGGGAIEKLFF. CDR3 nucleotide sequence: TGTGCCTCGGGCGGAGGGGGAGCTATCGAAAAACTGTTTTTT.

The chain employs TRBV28 and TRBJ2-1; 9 nucleotides match TRBD2. In germline, CDR1 is MDHEN, CDR2 SYDVKM. The CDR3 loop spans 15 amino acids. The J segment lost 5 bases and the V segment lost 5 bases, leaving 7 bases of the junction unmatched. The CDR3 is CASSTIAGENNEQFF. As DNA, the CDR3 is TGTGCCAGCAGTACTATAGCGGGAGAAAACAATGAGCAGTTCTTC.

This chain uses TRBV2 with TRBJ2-7; tentatively, D is TRBD2 (6 bases). CDR3 length: 16 residues. V was cut by 6 bases and J by 4 bases, with 22 bases left in between. The germline CDR1 and CDR2 sequences are SNHLY and FYNNEI. CDR3 sequence reads: CASSAPRVREAYEQYF. The CDR3 DNA follows: TGTGCCAGCAGCGCCCCAAGGGTCAGGGAGGCTTACGAGCAGTACTTC.

Details on this clonotype: A read error may produce the germline difference seen at one junction end. The chain uses TRBV14 and TRBJ2-5, with TRBD1 identical over 9 bases. The CDR3 totals 15 residues. Germline values: CDR1 SGHDN, CDR2 FVKESK. CDR3 residues: CARSARTGVGETQYF. CDR3 bases: TGTGCCCGCAGCGCTAGGACAGGGGTAGGGGAGACCCAGTACTTC.

This clonotype has at least ten counts. The V and J genes are TRBV28 and TRBJ1-6, with 7 bases aligning to TRBD1. CDR3 length: 16 residues. With V trimmed by 6 bases and J by 5 bases, 10 bases remained unmatched. The germline CDR1 and CDR2 sequences are MDHEN and SYDVKM. CDR3 bases: TGTGCCAGCAGCCCGCTAGGGGGCGAAGATAATTCACCCCTCCACTTT. Translation: CASSPLGGEDNSPLHF.

V is TRBV11-2 and J is TRBJ1-1, with D tentatively TRBD1 (6 bases). The V and J ends lost 0 bases and 5 bases respectively, with 13 bases between them. The CDR3 is 15 residues long. CDR1 and CDR2 (germline): SGHAT, FQNNGV. The CDR3 reads CASSLEFGRGTEAFF. In DNA, the CDR3 is TGTGCCAGCAGCTTAGAATTTGGAAGGGGGACTGAAGCTTTCTTT.

This clonotype showed up just a few times. The chain joins TRBV7-2 to TRBJ1-3, with D possibly matching TRBD1 (6 bases). Between the trimmed V and J ends, which lost 2 bases and 0 bases, there was a span of 8 bases. The CDR3 covers 15 residues. Germline V gene sequence: CDR1 SGHTA, CDR2 FQGNSA. The CDR3 loop is CASSLRDNSGNTIYF. The CDR3, as DNA: TGTGCCAGCAGCTTAAGGGACAACTCTGGAAACACCATATATTTT.

The chain combines TRBV7-3 with TRBJ2-3; D not resolved. The CDR3 is made up of 13 amino acids. Looked up from germline, CDR1 is SGHTA and CDR2 is FQGTGA. V lost 1 base and J 2 bases, leaving 4 bases between the germline ends. The CDR3 protein is CASSLIYTDTQYF. DNA for the CDR3: TGTGCCAGCAGCTTAATATACACAGATACGCAGTATTTT.

This clonotype turned up a few times. The J gene is TRBJ1-5, the V gene TRBV6-1, with unresolved D. Germline CDR1 MNHNS, CDR2 SASEGT. The ends were cut back, 5 bases at V and 13 bases at J, with 15 bases in the middle. This CDR3 has 12 amino acids. The CDR3 nucleotides read TGTGCCAGCAGTCAAGACCGGGCCTCGCAGCATTTT. Translated, it gives CASSQDRASQHF.

This clonotype was detected a few times. At one end the junction does not follow the germline gene, possibly because of a read error. The rearrangement links TRBV6-1 to TRBJ2-2; TRBD1 matches at 8 bases. Germline CDR1 MNHNS, CDR2 SASEGT. This CDR3 is built from 15 residues. This CDR3 is CASRTGVWNTGGLFF. As DNA, the CDR3 is TGTGCCAGCAGGACAGGGGTTTGGAACACCGGGGGGCTGTTTTTT.

The genes are TRBV12-3 or TRBV12-4 and TRBJ1-2, with D possibly matching TRBD1 (6 bases). Between the trimmed V and J ends, which lost 6 bases and 1 base, there was a span of 12 bases. The CDR3 has 14 amino acids. CDR3 loop: CASRGNRVNYGYTF. CDR3 coding DNA: TGTGCCAGCAGGGGGAACAGGGTTAACTATGGCTACACCTTC.

This clonotype was picked up many times. This chain connects TRBV12-3 or TRBV12-4 to TRBJ1-2; a possible D gene is TRBD1 (6 bases). This CDR3 is built from 16 residues. Trimming shortened V by 7 bases and J by 0 bases, and 18 bases separated the two germline ends. The CDR3 nucleotides read TGTGCCAGCACCTTGGGGACATACCTTGCTAACTATGGCTACACCTTC. Its translation: CASTLGTYLANYGYTF.

At least ten counts were recorded for this clonotype. This chain joins TRBV10-3 and TRBJ1-6; perhaps TRBD1 as D (5 bases). Trimming removed 6 bases from V and 7 bases from J, with 19 bases in between. Germline values: CDR1 ENHRY, CDR2 SYGVKD. The CDR3 has 16 amino acids. The CDR3 nucleotides read TGTGCCATCAGCCCCCGTGGAGGGGAGTGGAATTCACCCCTCCACTTT. This translates into CAISPRGGEWNSPLHF.

This clonotype was recorded many times. The chain couples TRBV9 to TRBJ2-7; 12 bases map to TRBD2. The CDR3 contains 15 residues. Germline CDR1 and CDR2: SGDLS and YYNGEE. V shed 4 bases, J shed 7 bases, and the junction held 9 bases outside the gene matches. DNA of the CDR3: TGTGCCAGCAGCTTCAGGACTAGCGGGATCGGGGAGCAGTACTTC. Translated: CASSFRTSGIGEQYF.

This clonotype was recorded at least ten times. The rearrangement joins TRBV20-1 to TRBJ1-5; D is unresolved. There are 14 residues in the CDR3. Germline V CDR1 and CDR2: DFQATT, SNEGSKA (reference sequence). Trimming removed 3 bases from V and 5 bases from J, with 14 bases in between. CDR3 sequence (DNA): TGCAGTGCTAGCCGGATTGAGGCTGATCAGCCCCAGCATTTT. As protein: CSASRIEADQPQHF.